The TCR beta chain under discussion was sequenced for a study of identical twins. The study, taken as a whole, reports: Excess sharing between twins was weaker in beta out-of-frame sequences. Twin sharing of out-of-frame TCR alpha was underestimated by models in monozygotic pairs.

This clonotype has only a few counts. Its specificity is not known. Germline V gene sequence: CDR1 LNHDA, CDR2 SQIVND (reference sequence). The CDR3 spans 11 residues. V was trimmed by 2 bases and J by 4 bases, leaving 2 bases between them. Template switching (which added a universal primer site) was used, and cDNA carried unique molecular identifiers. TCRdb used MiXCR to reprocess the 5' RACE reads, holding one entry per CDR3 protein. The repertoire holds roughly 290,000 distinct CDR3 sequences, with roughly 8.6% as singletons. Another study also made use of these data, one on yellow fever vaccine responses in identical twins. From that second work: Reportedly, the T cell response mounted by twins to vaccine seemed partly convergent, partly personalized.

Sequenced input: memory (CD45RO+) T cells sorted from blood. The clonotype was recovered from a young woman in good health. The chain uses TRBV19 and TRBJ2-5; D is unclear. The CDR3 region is CASSISETQYF. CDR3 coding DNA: TGTGCCAGTAGTATATCAGAGACCCAGTACTTC.